This paragraph covers one T cell receptor (beta chain) sequence. This receptor's antigen is unknown. No clone much larger than this one lies a single base away; base qualities are absent. The sample originates from a study of cytomegalovirus exposure and HLA in healthy donors (dated 2017 in TCRdb). Context from the whole study: According to an earlier analysis of 587 of the donors, about 179 million T cells yielded 117 million unique TCR beta sequences and 276 Gb of sequence data. To study patterns of TCR occurrence, a later analysis re-analyzed previously published TCR beta repertoires from 700 or so donors and added high-resolution HLA genotyping. Both class I and class II loci were covered by HLA typing, at four-digit resolution. All discovery cohort repertoires had been generated on a single sequencing platform. Alongside the repertoire data, information on donor age, sex, ethnicity and CMV serostatus was compiled. About 5 DR-DQ haplotypes were handled as single units for association and clustering, since linkage in the cohort was strong. The study combined high-throughput TCR immunosequencing, statistical association of individual TCRs with disease status, and machine learning to predict cytomegalovirus infection status. To decide whether each TCR beta V gene segment behaved as functional or pseudogenic, an earlier analysis of 587 of the donors relied on high-throughput TCR beta sequencing. The later analysis used no new phenotypic data to find candidate immune exposures, relying instead on TCR beta sequences and their occurrence across donors. Along with the approximately 700-subject first cohort, a separate validation cohort of some 130 different subjects was used. Across around 400 genotyped donors of the cohort, an average of about 220,000 unique TCR beta nucleotide sequences per donor were sequenced, and about a sixth of those sequences were non-productive. The T cell repertoires of around 670 subjects were profiled by immunosequencing and related to cytomegalovirus serostatus. Of the roughly 400 genotyped donors, roughly 85% fell in the genetic ancestry cluster associated with self-reported Caucasian donors. The study aimed to test whether cataloging public T cell receptors could reveal signatures of past pathogen exposure. Typing coverage varied by locus: about 629-640 donors for A, B, C, DRB1 and DQB1; around 560 for DQA1; nearly 610 for DPA1; fewer than 480 for DPB1. In a later genetic analysis, genome-wide SNP genotypes for about three fifths of the roughly 670 donors were used, and that subset was treated as a discovery cohort. An early release that covered some 630 HLA-typed donors contained 250 to 350 gigabases of sequencing data and 75 million to 100 million unique TCR sequences. Beyond this particular receptor, the publication reports: Immune exposure information for the cohort was limited to CMV serostatus. At a false discovery rate of 0.05, a later analysis linked 16,951 TCR beta sequences to specific HLA alleles. Most CMV-associated TCR beta chains appeared to be HLA-restricted in a later analysis, and the HLA associations seemed to be driven largely by CMV exposure. This cohort had only TCR beta chains sequenced, and the lack of alpha or paired-chain data limited which features could be detected. An earlier analysis of several hundred of the donors showed that most TCR beta V segments appeared in productive rearrangements either about 87% or about 30% of the time, which broadly matched IMGT annotations. Several of the top co-occurrence clusters appeared to be linked to parvovirus B19, influenza, CMV and Epstein-Barr virus, according to a later analysis. Presence/absence analyses assumed roughly uniform sequencing depth across donors, an assumption that may not hold. A few of the identified cytomegalovirus-associated TCR beta chains were confirmed in vitro to be specific for cytomegalovirus antigens. While some public TCRs were present in many individuals, most TCR sequences turned up only very rarely across donors. A further reported finding was that TCR beta sequences accurately predicted the HLA-A and HLA-B alleles for most subjects in the first cohort. A cluster of highly shared sequence variants was judged likely to be a technical artifact of the sequencing pipeline. In a later analysis, HLA-associated TCR beta chains showed more clonal expansion and lower generation probabilities than non-associated chains that were equally common. Cytomegalovirus status was reported to be diagnosed by the classifier with high specificity and sensitivity in both the original and validation cohorts. The authors suggested that the approach could potentially be extended to other disease states and immunological phenotypes. In a later genetic analysis, a missense DCLRE1C variant was associated with V-gene and J-gene trimming of TCR beta chains, and the association was replicated in an independent cohort. Some IMGT-functional V segments, including TRBV6-2 and TRBV6-3, could not be distinguished by the 87-base-pair reads and were therefore excluded. The study gave a list of under 200 TCR beta chains associated with cytomegalovirus. The earlier analysis of a few hundred of the donors excluded about 16 rarely observed V segments, including chromosome 9 orphons, because counts were too low. According to a later analysis, TCR association rates differed among HLA loci, with DRB1 alleles showing the most associated TCRs and HLA-C alleles showing the fewest. Compared with the roughly 600-donor mean, donors in an Asian-associated ancestry cluster had fewer N-insertions in productive TCRs, according to a later genetic analysis. HLA typing was unavailable for some donors at each locus, so association tests used only the typed subset. Correlated functional status among segregating V segments might be attributable to linkage disequilibrium, but an unknown experimental factor could not be ruled out. Strong co-occurrence of HLA alleles, especially DR and DQ, made assigning TCR associations to individual alleles difficult.

The protocol used for the library was the immunoSEQ multiplex PCR assay. A mixture of 60 forward primers for TCR Vbeta segments and 13 reverse primers for TCR Jbeta segments was used in the multiplex PCR. The CDR3 region of rearranged TCR beta genes was amplified from genomic DNA by a multiplex PCR assay. On the Illumina HiSeq System, the amplified TCR beta libraries were sequenced as 87-base-pair reads. The source study handled its data this way. A later analysis tallied roughly 76 million unique TCR beta chains across the 700 or so repertoires, and roughly 11 million of those chains were shared by two or more donors. A nearest-neighbor algorithm error-corrected the raw reads and collapsed the reads into unique sequences, merging closely related sequences to remove PCR and sequencing errors. V, D and J gene segments were assigned by aligning CDR3 sequences to IMGT reference sequences. For a sequence to be retained, a match of at least six nucleotides to both a V gene segment and a J gene segment was required. A rearrangement was called productive if the CDR3 had no stop codons and remained in frame with V and J, and every other rearrangement was called non-productive. Following IMGT convention, CDR3 was defined as the stretch from the second conserved V-encoded cysteine to the conserved J-encoded phenylalanine. In an earlier analysis of approximately 500 of the donors, sequences lacking an unambiguous match to a single V gene segment were excluded. An earlier analysis of 500 to 700 of the donors classified V segments as functional when productive rearrangements were above 56.7% and as segregating when the standard deviation between donors was above 5%. A statistical classification framework was built for diagnosing cytomegalovirus status from the catalog of TCR beta chain sequences. A later analysis assigned V and J genes by comparing TCR nucleotide sequences with IMGT/GENE-DB human TR gene sequences. A later analysis assigned CDR3 sequences and most-parsimonious VDJ recombination scenarios with the TCRdist pipeline. A later analysis defined each TCR beta chain by its CDR3 amino acid sequence plus V-gene family, and excluded reads lacking a unique V-gene family. As a way to deal with suspected cross-contamination and a sequencing artifact, a later analysis dropped 450 to 600 nucleotide sequences that were highly shared and had low generation probability. In a later analysis, a clonal expansion index for each public chain was calculated from normalized within-repertoire ranks of inferred template counts. In a later analysis, generation probabilities were computed using a VDJ recombination model fitted to out-of-frame rearrangements, and the results were checked against IGoR. In a later analysis, TCR-TCR, TCR-HLA and TCR-CMV co-occurrence was scored with hypergeometric tests, and a repertoire-size bias correction was applied to TCR pairs. A later analysis estimated false discovery rates by permuting HLA or CMV assignments 20 times. In a later analysis, co-occurring TCRs were grouped using DBSCAN, and TCRdist sequence similarity was added for clustering within HLA-allele-positive subsets. Repertoires with fewer than 30,000 or more than 120,000 public chains, plus five repertoires with anomalous nucleotide sharing, were excluded from co-occurrence clustering. TCRdb obtained this table from immuneACCESS and retained in-frame rearrangements with V and J assigned. These tables miss some clones; where compared with another copy, unresolved V genes account for less than half of the shortfall, and the remainder is unexplained. Clone size and V and J calls were adopted from that table, with D and trimming inferred from the DNA. The sample table shows about 150,000 clones, and 70% to 85% are seen once. The top ten clones comprise 2.1% of the sample.

The cohort consisted of 650 to 700 healthy bone marrow donors. At the time of sampling, every cohort member was nominally healthy, though immune exposures that went unrecorded were likely present. The donor tested CMV seronegative and was one of the 352 seronegative cohort members. A peripheral blood sample was provided by each donor, and peripheral blood mononuclear cells were used for TCR beta sequencing. The Qiagen DNeasy Blood Extraction Kit was used to extract genomic DNA from the blood cell samples. From its cysteine to its phenylalanine, the CDR3 spans 16 amino acids. Of the read, only the CDR3 DNA is kept; its 48 bases are in frame from base 1. V is trimmed back by 2 bases and J by 3 bases, and the junction contains 7 bases that no gene match accounts for. Reading the germline V gene gives CDR1 MDHEN and CDR2 SYDVKM.

The rearrangement combines TRBV28 with TRBJ2-5; 9 middle bases align to TRBD1. The clonotype originates from a man aged 25 to 40 in good health and CMV-seronegative. The sample was PBMCs. CDR3 region: CASSLKGGQGEETQYF. The DNA sequence is TGTGCCAGCAGTTTAAAGGGGGGACAGGGTGAAGAGACCCAGTACTTC.